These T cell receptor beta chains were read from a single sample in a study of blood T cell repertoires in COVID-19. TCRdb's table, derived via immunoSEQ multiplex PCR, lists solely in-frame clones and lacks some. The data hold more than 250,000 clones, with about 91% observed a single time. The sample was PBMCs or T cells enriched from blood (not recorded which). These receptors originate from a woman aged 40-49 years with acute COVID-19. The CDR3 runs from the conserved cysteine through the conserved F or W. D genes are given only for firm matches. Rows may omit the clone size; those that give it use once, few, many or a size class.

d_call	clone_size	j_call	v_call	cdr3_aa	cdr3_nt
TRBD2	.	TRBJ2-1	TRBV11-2	CASTGRGSSYNEQFF	TGTGCCAGTACCGGGAGGGGCAGCTCCTACAATGAGCAGTTCTTC
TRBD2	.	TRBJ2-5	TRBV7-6	CASSLNLAAKVETQYF	TGTGCCAGCAGCTTAAATCTAGCGGCCAAGGTGGAGACCCAGTACTTC
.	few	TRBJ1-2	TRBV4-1	CASSQEPGPNYGYTF	TGCGCCAGCAGCCAAGAACCAGGTCCTAACTATGGCTACACCTTC
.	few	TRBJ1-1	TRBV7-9	CASSLWVQGEAFF	TGTGCCAGCAGCTTATGGGTGCAGGGAGAAGCTTTCTTT
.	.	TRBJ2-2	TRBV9	CASSGSQTGELFF	TGTGCCAGCAGCGGGAGCCAGACCGGGGAGCTGTTTTTT
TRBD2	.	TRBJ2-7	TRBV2	CASTKRESDEQYF	TGTGCCAGTACTAAGCGGGAGAGTGACGAGCAGTACTTC
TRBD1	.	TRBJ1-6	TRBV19	CASSIIMGQVPSSYNSPLHF	TGTGCCAGTAGTATAATCATGGGACAGGTCCCGAGCTCCTATAATTCACCCCTCCACTTT
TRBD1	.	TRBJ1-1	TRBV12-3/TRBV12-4	CASTGTVNTEAFF	TGTGCCAGCACCGGGACAGTGAACACTGAAGCTTTCTTT
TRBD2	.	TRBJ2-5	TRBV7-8	CASSLVGLAGGETQYF	TGTGCCAGCAGCCTAGTGGGACTAGCGGGAGGAGAGACCCAGTACTTC
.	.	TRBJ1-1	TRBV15	CATSRDLGGGAEAFF	TGTGCCACCAGCAGAGATTTGGGTGGGGGCGCTGAAGCTTTCTTT
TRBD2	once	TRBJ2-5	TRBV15	CATSRAYSGKQETQYF	TGTGCCACCAGCAGAGCGTATAGCGGGAAACAAGAGACCCAGTACTTC
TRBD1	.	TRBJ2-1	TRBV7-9	CASSLVGQGASYNEQFF	TGTGCCAGCAGCTTAGTTGGGCAGGGGGCATCCTACAATGAGCAGTTCTTC
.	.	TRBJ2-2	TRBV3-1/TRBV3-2	CASSQGLDAGELFF	TGTGCCAGCAGCCAAGGGCTAGACGCCGGGGAGCTGTTTTTT
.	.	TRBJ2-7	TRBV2	CASSDGKQYF	TGTGCCAGCAGTGACGGTAAGCAGTACTTC
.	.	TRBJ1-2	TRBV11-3	CASSLRGGNYGYTF	TGTGCCAGCAGCCTCCGCGGGGGGAACTATGGCTACACCTTC
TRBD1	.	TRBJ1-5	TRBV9	CASSPSGGQGGNQPQHF	TGTGCCAGCAGCCCGAGTGGGGGACAGGGCGGCAATCAGCCCCAGCATTTT
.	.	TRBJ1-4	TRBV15	CATSHSQDNEKLFF	TGTGCCACCAGTCATTCTCAGGATAATGAAAAACTGTTTTTT
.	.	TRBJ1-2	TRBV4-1	CASSHGSDGYTF	TGCGCCAGCAGCCATGGTTCGGATGGCTACACCTTC
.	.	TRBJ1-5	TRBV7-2	CASSWTDSNQPQHF	TGTGCCAGCAGCTGGACAGATAGCAATCAGCCCCAGCATTTT
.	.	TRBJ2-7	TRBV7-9	CASLALADSNPYEQYF	TGTGCCAGCTTAGCGCTGGCGGACAGCAACCCTTACGAGCAGTACTTC
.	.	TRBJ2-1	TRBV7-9	CASSVGAGDGDEQFF	TGTGCCAGCAGCGTGGGGGCGGGAGATGGGGATGAGCAGTTCTTC
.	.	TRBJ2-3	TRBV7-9	CASSQLGGHTQYF	TGTGCCAGCAGCCAGCTCGGGGGGCATACGCAGTATTTT
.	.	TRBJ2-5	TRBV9	CASSVQGSETQYF	TGTGCCAGCAGCGTTCAGGGGAGCGAGACCCAGTACTTC
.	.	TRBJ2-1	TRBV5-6	CASILYAGFEDEQFF	TGTGCCAGCATCCTTTACGCGGGGTTTGAGGATGAGCAGTTCTTC
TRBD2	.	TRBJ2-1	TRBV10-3	CATQTRAPRLAESYNEQFF	TGTGCCACGCAAACACGTGCCCCGCGACTAGCGGAATCCTACAATGAGCAGTTCTTC
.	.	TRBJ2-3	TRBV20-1	CSASVILGGDQAQYF	TGCAGTGCTAGTGTCATCCTGGGCGGGGACCAAGCGCAGTATTTT
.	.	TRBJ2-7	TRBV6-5	CASSWFSGTAYEQYF	TGTGCCAGCAGTTGGTTTTCAGGTACCGCCTACGAGCAGTACTTC